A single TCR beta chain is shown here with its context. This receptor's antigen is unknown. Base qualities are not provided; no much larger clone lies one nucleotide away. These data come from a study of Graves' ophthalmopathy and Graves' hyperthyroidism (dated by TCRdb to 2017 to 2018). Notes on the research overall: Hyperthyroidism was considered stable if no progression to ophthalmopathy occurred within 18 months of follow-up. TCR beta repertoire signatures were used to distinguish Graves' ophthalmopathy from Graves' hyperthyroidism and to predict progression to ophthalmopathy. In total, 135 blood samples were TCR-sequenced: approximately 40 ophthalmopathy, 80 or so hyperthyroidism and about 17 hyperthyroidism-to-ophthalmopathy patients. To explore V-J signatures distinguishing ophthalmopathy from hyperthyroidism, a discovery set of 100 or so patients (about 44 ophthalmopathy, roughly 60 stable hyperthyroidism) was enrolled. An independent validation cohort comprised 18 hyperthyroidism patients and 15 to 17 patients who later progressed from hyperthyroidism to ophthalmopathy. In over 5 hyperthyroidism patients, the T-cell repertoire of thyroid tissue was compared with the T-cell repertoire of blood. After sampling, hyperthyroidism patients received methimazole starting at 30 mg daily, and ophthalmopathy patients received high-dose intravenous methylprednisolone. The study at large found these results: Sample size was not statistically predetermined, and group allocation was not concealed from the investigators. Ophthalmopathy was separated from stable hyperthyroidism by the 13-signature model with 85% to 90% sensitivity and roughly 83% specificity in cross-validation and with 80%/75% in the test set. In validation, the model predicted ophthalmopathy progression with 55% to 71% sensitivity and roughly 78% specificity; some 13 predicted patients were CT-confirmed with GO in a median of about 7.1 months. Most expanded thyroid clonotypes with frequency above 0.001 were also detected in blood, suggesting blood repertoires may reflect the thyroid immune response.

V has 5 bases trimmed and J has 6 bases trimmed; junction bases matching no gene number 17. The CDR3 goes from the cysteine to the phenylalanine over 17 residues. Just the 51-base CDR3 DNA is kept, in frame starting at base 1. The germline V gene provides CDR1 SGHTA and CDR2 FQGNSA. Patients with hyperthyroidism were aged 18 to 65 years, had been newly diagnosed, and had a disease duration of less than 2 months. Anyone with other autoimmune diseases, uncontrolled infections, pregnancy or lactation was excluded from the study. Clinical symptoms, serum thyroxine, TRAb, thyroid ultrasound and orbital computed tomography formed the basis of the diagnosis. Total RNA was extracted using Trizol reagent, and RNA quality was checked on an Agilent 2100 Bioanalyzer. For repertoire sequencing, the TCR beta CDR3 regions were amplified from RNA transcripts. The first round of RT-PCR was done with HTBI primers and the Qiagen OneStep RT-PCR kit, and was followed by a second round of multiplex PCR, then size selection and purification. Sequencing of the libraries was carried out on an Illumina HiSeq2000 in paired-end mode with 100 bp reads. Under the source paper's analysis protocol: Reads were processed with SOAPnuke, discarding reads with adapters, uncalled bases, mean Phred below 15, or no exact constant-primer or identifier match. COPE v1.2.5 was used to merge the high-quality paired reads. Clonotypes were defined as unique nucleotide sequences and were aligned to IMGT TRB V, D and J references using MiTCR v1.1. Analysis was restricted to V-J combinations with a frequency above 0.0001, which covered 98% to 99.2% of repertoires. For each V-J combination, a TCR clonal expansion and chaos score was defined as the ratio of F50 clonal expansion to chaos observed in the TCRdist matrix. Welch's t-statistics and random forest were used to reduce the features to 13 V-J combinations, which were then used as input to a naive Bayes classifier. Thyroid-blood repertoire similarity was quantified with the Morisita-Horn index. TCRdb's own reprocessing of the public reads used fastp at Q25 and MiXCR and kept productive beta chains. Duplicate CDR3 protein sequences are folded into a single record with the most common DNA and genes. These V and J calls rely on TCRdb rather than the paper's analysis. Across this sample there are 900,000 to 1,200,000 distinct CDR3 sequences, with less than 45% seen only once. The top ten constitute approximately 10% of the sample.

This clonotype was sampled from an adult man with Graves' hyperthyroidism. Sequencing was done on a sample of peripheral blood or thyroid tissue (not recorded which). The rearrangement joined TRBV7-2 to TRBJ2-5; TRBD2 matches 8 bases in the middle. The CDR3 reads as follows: CASSQGFSGAAGKTQYF. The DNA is TGTGCCAGCAGCCAGGGGTTTAGCGGGGCCGCGGGAAAGACCCAGTACTTC.